A selection of T cell receptor beta chains follows, all from one sample in a study of patients and donors after allogeneic stem cell transplantation. TCRdb redid the calling of the RT-PCR reads with MiXCR, one entry per CDR3 protein. The data contain 920,000 or so distinct CDR3 sequences, roughly 18% of them singletons. Sequencing was carried out using blood, either unsorted or a sorted T cell fraction (not recorded which). These TCRs come from a human donor who was either an allogeneic HSCT recipient or a stem cell or donor lymphocyte infusion donor (not recorded which). It is not recorded whose cells these are; they may come from a transplant donor. The CDR3 runs from the conserved cysteine through the conserved F or W. D genes are given only for firm matches. Rows may omit the clone size; those that give it use once, few, many or a size class.

NA	NA	TRBV3-1	TRBJ2-3	TGTGCCAGCAGCCAAGGGGTGGCAGATACGCAGTATTTT	CASSQGVADTQYF
TRBD2	NA	TRBV6-5	TRBJ2-2	TGTGCCAGCAGTTACATCGGGGGACTAGCGGGGGCCGGGGAGCTGTTTTTT	CASSYIGGLAGAGELFF
TRBD1	NA	TRBV6-1	TRBJ1-6	TGTGCCAGCAGTACCTCCGGGACAGGGGGCTGGAATTCACCCCTCCACTTT	CASSTSGTGGWNSPLHF
NA	few	TRBV18	TRBJ2-6	TGTGCCAGCTCACCGTCAGGGACTGCTGGGGCCAACGTCCTGACTTTC	CASSPSGTAGANVLTF
NA	few	TRBV9	TRBJ1-3	TGTGCCAGCAGCGTAGGATTACGGTCTATCTGGAACTCTGGAAACACCATATATTTT	CASSVGLRSIWNSGNTIYF
NA	few	TRBV4-1	TRBJ1-4	TGCGCCAGCAGCCAAGAAATGGGGAGGACAACTAATGAAAAACTGTTTTTT	CASSQEMGRTTNEKLFF
NA	NA	TRBV6-7	TRBJ2-3	TGTGCCAGCAGTTATATCGAGCGGGCCCGCGCAGATACGCAGTATTTT	CASSYIERARADTQYF
NA	many	TRBV7-8	TRBJ1-2	TGTGCCAGCAGCGCGACGGTCTATGGCTACACCTTC	CASSATVYGYTF
TRBD1	NA	TRBV5-1	TRBJ2-7	TGCGCCAGCAGCTTGCGGCCAGGGGGCGCCTACGAGCAGTACTTC	CASSLRPGGAYEQYF
TRBD1	NA	TRBV20-1	TRBJ2-6	TGCAGTGCTAGTGCCCGGGGACAGGGGGGTGCCGGGGCCAACGTCCTGACTTTC	CSASARGQGGAGANVLTF
NA	few	TRBV5-6	TRBJ1-5	TGTGCCAGCAGCTTGGGGGACGGGGAGTTGGAGCCCCAGCATTTT	CASSLGDGELEPQHF
NA	few	TRBV5-6	TRBJ2-3	TGTGCCAGCAGCACCTTAGCGGACCTCACAGATACGCAGTATTTT	CASSTLADLTDTQYF
NA	NA	TRBV12-3/TRBV12-4	TRBJ2-2	TGTGCCAGCAGGTTAACCCAGCCGGGCGGGGAGCTGTTTTTT	CASRLTQPGGELFF
NA	many	TRBV6-5	TRBJ1-2	TGTGCCAGCAGTTACTCAACAGGGAAGGCAAATGGCTACACCTTC	CASSYSTGKANGYTF
NA	NA	TRBV20-1	TRBJ1-1	TGCAGTATATACGAAGGGAACACTGAAGCTTTCTTT	CSIYEGNTEAFF
NA	many	TRBV5-1	TRBJ1-4	TGCGCCAGCAGCTTGGCTGTTTTGTCAGGGGATGAAAAACTGTTTTTT	CASSLAVLSGDEKLFF
NA	NA	TRBV10-3	TRBJ2-7	TGTGCCATCAGGCCGAGACAGGACTCCTACGAGCAGTACTTC	CAIRPRQDSYEQYF
TRBD2	few	TRBV24-1	TRBJ2-1	TGTGCCACCAGTGAATTCAGGACTAGCGGTTCCTACAATGAGCAGTTCTTC	CATSEFRTSGSYNEQFF
TRBD2	few	TRBV6-5	TRBJ2-1	TGTGCCAGCAGTTACATGGCTAGCGGGAGGGGTAGCAATGAGCAGTTCTTC	CASSYMASGRGSNEQFF
TRBD2	few	TRBV4-1	TRBJ2-7	TGCGCCAGCAGCCAAGAAGTAGCGGGGGAGACGGCAGACTTC	CASSQEVAGETADF
NA	few	TRBV29-1	TRBJ1-4	TGCAGCGTCGGAGGGGGAGACGGTGAAAAACTGTTTTTT	CSVGGGDGEKLFF
NA	NA	TRBV12-3/TRBV12-4	TRBJ2-1	TGTGCCAGCAGTCCGAGTAATTTGGATGAGCAGTTCTTC	CASSPSNLDEQFF
TRBD1	few	TRBV20-1	TRBJ1-1	TGCAGTGCCAAAACAGGGGCCTCATTGATGAACACTGAAGCTTTCTTT	CSAKTGASLMNTEAFF
TRBD2	NA	TRBV5-1	TRBJ2-7	TGCGCCAGCAGCGGAGGAAGCCTAGCGGTATACGAGCAGTACTTC	CASSGGSLAVYEQYF
TRBD2	NA	TRBV5-6	TRBJ2-7	TGTGCCAGCAGCTTAAGCGGGGCCATAGGGGAGCAGTACTTC	CASSLSGAIGEQYF
NA	NA	TRBV7-2	TRBJ2-3	TGTGCCAGCAGCGAGCGATTGGGTCCGCAGTATTTT	CASSERLGPQYF
NA	few	TRBV25-1	TRBJ2-5	TGTGCCAGCAACCGGCGTCAAGAGACCCAGTACTTC	CASNRRQETQYF
NA	few	TRBV4-3	TRBJ1-2	TGCGCCAGCAGCCAAGATGGCAGGGGCATCTATGGCTACACCTTC	CASSQDGRGIYGYTF
TRBD1	NA	TRBV7-9	TRBJ1-3	TGTGCCAGCAGCTTAGCCTCAGGGGGCGCGGACACCATATATTTT	CASSLASGGADTIYF
NA	NA	TRBV20-1	TRBJ2-3	TGCAGTGCTTCCGGACTGAGAGGGGTCACAGATACGCAGTATTTT	CSASGLRGVTDTQYF
TRBD2	NA	TRBV9	TRBJ2-7	TGTGCCAGCAGCGCGGCTATAGCGGGAGTGCAGGATGAGCAGTACTTC	CASSAAIAGVQDEQYF
TRBD1	NA	TRBV12-3/TRBV12-4	TRBJ1-2	TGTGCCAGCAGCCCGGGACAGGGACGCGGCTACACCTTC	CASSPGQGRGYTF
NA	few	TRBV12-5	TRBJ2-1	TGTGCTAGTGGTTCTCCGAGCTCCTACAATGAGCAGTTCTTC	CASGSPSSYNEQFF
NA	many	TRBV6-5	TRBJ2-7	TGTGCCAGCAGTTACTCGATAGGTAACAGGGCCTACGAGCAGTACTTC	CASSYSIGNRAYEQYF
NA	few	TRBV5-6	TRBJ2-7	TGTGCCAGCAGCTTGATGTACGAGCAGTACTTC	CASSLMYEQYF
TRBD2	NA	TRBV5-1	TRBJ2-7	TGCGCCAGCAGCTCAACCCGAAGGGGACTAGCGGAGAACTCCTACGAGCAGTACTTC	CASSSTRRGLAENSYEQYF
NA	few	TRBV12-3/TRBV12-4	TRBJ2-1	TGTGCCAGCAGCCCCCGGTACTTCGGCGACAATGAGCAGTTCTTC	CASSPRYFGDNEQFF
NA	NA	TRBV7-2	TRBJ2-7	TGTGCCAGCAGCGGGGGCCTCTACGAGCAGTACTTC	CASSGGLYEQYF
NA	few	TRBV29-1	TRBJ2-1	TGCAGCGTTGGAGGGGAGCAGTTCTTC	CSVGGEQFF
NA	many	TRBV12-3/TRBV12-4	TRBJ2-3	TGTGCCAGCGTGGCGATAACGGACGGGAGCACAGATACGCAGTATTTT	CASVAITDGSTDTQYF
NA	few	TRBV12-3/TRBV12-4	TRBJ2-3	TGTGCCAGCATTAGGATCGGGAGCGAAGATACGCAGTATTTT	CASIRIGSEDTQYF
NA	NA	TRBV7-9	TRBJ1-4	TGTGCCAGCAGCCCGACGGGGCGCCGGACTAATGAAAAACTGTTTTTT	CASSPTGRRTNEKLFF
TRBD1	NA	TRBV11-2	TRBJ1-4	TGTGCCAGCAGCTTAGATCCGGCAGGGGGGAATGAAAAACTGTTTTTT	CASSLDPAGGNEKLFF
NA	NA	TRBV21-1	TRBJ2-1	TGTGCCAGCAGCACTGCCCTCCGGGGGGCATATAAAACCTACAATGAGCAGTTCTTC	CASSTALRGAYKTYNEQFF
NA	few	TRBV14	TRBJ2-3	TGTGCCAGCAGCCAAGATGGGCTCGCGGCGGCCTATACGCAGTATTTT	CASSQDGLAAAYTQYF
TRBD2	many	TRBV20-1	TRBJ2-1	TGCAGTGCTAGATGGGCGGGAGGTGAGCAGTTCTTC	CSARWAGGEQFF
NA	NA	TRBV24-1	TRBJ2-3	TGTGCCACCAGTGATCAGGACAGACGCACAGATACGCAGTATTTT	CATSDQDRRTDTQYF